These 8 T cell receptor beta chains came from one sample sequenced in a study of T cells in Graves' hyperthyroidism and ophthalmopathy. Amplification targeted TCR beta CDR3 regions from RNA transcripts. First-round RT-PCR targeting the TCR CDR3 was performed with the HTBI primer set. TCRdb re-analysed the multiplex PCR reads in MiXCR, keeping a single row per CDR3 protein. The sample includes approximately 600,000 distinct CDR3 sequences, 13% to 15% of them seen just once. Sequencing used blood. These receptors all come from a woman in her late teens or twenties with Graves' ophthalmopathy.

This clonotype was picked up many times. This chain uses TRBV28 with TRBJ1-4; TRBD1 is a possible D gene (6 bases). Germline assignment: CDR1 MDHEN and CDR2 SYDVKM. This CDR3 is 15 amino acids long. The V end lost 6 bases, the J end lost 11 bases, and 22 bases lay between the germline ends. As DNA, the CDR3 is TGTGCCAGCAGCCCCAGACAGGATTGGAGGTCGAAACTGTTTTTT. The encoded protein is CASSPRQDWRSKLFF.

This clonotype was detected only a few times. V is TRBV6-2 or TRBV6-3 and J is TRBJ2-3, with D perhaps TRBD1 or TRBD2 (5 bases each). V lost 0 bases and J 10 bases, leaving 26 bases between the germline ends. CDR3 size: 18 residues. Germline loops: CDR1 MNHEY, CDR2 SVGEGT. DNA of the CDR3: TGTGCCAGCAGTTACTCCTCCTCGAGGGACCTTCCCACCTCATCGCAGTATTTT. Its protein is CASSYSSSRDLPTSSQYF.

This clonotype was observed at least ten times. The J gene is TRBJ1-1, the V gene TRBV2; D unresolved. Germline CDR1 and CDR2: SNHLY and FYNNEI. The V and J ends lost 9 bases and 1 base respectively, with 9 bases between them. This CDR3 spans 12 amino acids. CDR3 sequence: CARERENTEAFF. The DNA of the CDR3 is TGTGCCAGGGAGCGGGAGAACACTGAAGCTTTCTTT. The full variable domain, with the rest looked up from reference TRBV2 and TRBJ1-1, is EPEVTQTPSHQVTQMGQEVILRCVPISNHLYFYWYRQILGQKVEFLVSFYNNEISEKSEIFDDQFSVERPDGSNFTLKIRSTKLEDSAMYFCARERENTEAFFGQGTRLTVV.

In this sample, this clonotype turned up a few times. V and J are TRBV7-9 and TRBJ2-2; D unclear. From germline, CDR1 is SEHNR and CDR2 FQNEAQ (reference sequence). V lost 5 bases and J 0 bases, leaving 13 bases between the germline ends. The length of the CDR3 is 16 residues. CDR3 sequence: CASSPLEGANTGELFF. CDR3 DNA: TGTGCCAGCAGCCCCCTAGAAGGCGCGAACACCGGGGAGCTGTTTTTT. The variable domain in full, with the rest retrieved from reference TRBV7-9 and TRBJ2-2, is DTGVSQNPRHKITKRGQNVTFRCDPISEHNRLYWYRQTLGQGPEFLTYFQNEAQLEKSRLLSDRFSAERPKGSFSTLEIQRTEQGDSAMYLCASSPLEGANTGELFFGEGSRLTVL.

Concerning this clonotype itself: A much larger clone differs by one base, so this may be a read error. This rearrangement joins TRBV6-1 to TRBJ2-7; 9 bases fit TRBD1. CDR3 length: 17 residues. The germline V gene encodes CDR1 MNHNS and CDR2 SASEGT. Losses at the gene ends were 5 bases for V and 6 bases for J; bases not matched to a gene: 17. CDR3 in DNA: TGTGCCAGCAGTCTCCGTCCTCGGACAGGGGATGGGGCCGAGCAGTACTTC. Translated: CASSLRPRTGDGAEQYF.

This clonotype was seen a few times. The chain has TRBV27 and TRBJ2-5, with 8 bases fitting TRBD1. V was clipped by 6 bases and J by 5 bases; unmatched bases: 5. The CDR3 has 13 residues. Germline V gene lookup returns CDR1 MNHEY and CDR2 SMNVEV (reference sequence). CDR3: CASSRRGLETQYF. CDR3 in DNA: TGTGCCAGCAGCCGCAGGGGGCTTGAGACCCAGTACTTC.

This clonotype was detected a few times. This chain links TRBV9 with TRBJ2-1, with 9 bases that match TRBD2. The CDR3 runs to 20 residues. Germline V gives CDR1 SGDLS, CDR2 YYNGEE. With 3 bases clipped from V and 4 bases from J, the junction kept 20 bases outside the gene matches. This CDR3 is CASSARPGGGGLAIYNEQFF. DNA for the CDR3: TGTGCCAGCAGCGCCAGGCCAGGAGGGGGGGGACTAGCCATTTACAATGAGCAGTTCTTC.

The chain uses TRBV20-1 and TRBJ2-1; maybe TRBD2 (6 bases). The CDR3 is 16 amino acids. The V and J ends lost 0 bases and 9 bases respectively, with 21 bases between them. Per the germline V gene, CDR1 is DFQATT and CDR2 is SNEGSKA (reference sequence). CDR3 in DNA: TGCAGTGCTAGAGATGAACGGGAGTATTGGAGCGGTGAGCAGTTCTTC. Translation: CSARDEREYWSGEQFF.